The rows below give T cell receptor beta chains drawn from one sample of a study of spatial heterogeneity in lung cancer. TCRdb recomputed calls from the 5' RACE reads with MiXCR, one row per CDR3 protein. The profile shows around 110,000 distinct CDR3 sequences, 10% to 15% of them singletons. Sequenced here: PBMCs, sampled at follow-up. These receptors were collected from a male donor with early-stage non-small cell lung cancer. CDR3s include the opening cysteine and the closing phenylalanine or tryptophan. The D gene is left open where the match is weak. Size is stated for part of the rows, as once, few or many counts, or as a class when the clone is expanded.

clone_size: -; j_call: TRBJ1-1; d_call: -; v_call: TRBV7-2; cdr3_aa: CASSLVGGRDTEAFF; cdr3_nt: TGTGCCAGCAGCTTAGTCGGGGGAAGGGACACTGAAGCTTTCTTT
clone_size: many; j_call: TRBJ1-6; d_call: -; v_call: TRBV7-9; cdr3_aa: CASSPGGFLASPLHF; cdr3_nt: TGTGCCAGCAGCCCGGGGGGATTCCTGGCTTCACCCCTCCACTTT
clone_size: -; j_call: TRBJ1-2; d_call: -; v_call: TRBV4-1; cdr3_aa: CASSQPGANYGYTF; cdr3_nt: TGCGCCAGCAGCCAACCAGGAGCTAACTATGGCTACACCTTC
clone_size: -; j_call: TRBJ2-3; d_call: TRBD2; v_call: TRBV11-2; cdr3_aa: CASSSSGDSVADTQYF; cdr3_nt: TGTGCCAGCAGCTCTAGCGGGGACTCGGTCGCAGATACGCAGTATTTT
clone_size: -; j_call: TRBJ1-6; d_call: TRBD1; v_call: TRBV6-2/TRBV6-3; cdr3_aa: CASSRRQGGNSPLHF; cdr3_nt: TGTGCCAGCAGTCGCCGACAGGGGGGTAATTCACCCCTCCACTTT
clone_size: many; j_call: TRBJ1-1; d_call: -; v_call: TRBV9; cdr3_aa: CASSIGPQNTEAFF; cdr3_nt: TGTGCCAGCAGCATCGGACCCCAGAACACTGAAGCTTTCTTT
clone_size: -; j_call: TRBJ1-2; d_call: -; v_call: TRBV25-1; cdr3_aa: CASSERYGYTF; cdr3_nt: TGTGCCAGCAGTGAACGCTATGGCTACACCTTC
clone_size: -; j_call: TRBJ2-1; d_call: TRBD2; v_call: TRBV7-2; cdr3_aa: CASSPRTSGGRRFF; cdr3_nt: TGTGCCAGCAGCCCAAGGACTAGCGGGGGAAGACGGTTCTTC
clone_size: -; j_call: TRBJ1-4; d_call: -; v_call: TRBV7-2; cdr3_aa: CASSLVGGSIEKLFF; cdr3_nt: TGTGCCAGCAGCTTAGTGGGCGGTAGTATTGAAAAACTGTTTTTT
clone_size: few; j_call: TRBJ1-3; d_call: -; v_call: TRBV7-2; cdr3_aa: CASSLVIGSGNTIYF; cdr3_nt: TGTGCCAGCAGCTTAGTGATAGGCTCTGGAAACACCATATATTTT
clone_size: many; j_call: TRBJ1-1; d_call: -; v_call: TRBV29-1; cdr3_aa: CSVAPGPTQADTEAFF; cdr3_nt: TGCAGCGTTGCACCTGGGCCGACACAGGCAGACACTGAAGCTTTCTTT
clone_size: -; j_call: TRBJ2-7; d_call: -; v_call: TRBV28; cdr3_aa: CASISPGTYEQYF; cdr3_nt: TGTGCCAGCATATCTCCGGGAACCTACGAGCAGTACTTC
clone_size: many; j_call: TRBJ1-5; d_call: -; v_call: TRBV6-2/TRBV6-3; cdr3_aa: CASSRRPDQPQHF; cdr3_nt: TGTGCCAGCAGTCGACGCCCCGATCAGCCCCAGCATTTT